This T cell receptor beta chain was captured by sequencing in a study of PD-1 blockade in classical Hodgkin lymphoma. In regard to this clone: What it recognizes is unknown.

The repertoire was sequenced with immunoSEQ multiplex PCR; TCRdb's copy has only in-frame clones and lacks some. The table has tens of thousands of clones, around 80% seen once. Trimming pared 0 bases from V and 9 bases from J, leaving 10 bases between. Germline CDR1 and CDR2: SGHDT and YYEEEE. The CDR3 is 13 residues long. The study's findings and limits: By C4D1, diversity of CD4+ TCRs had risen significantly, whereas that of CD8+ TCRs had not. Complete responders showed a baseline diversity that resembled the diversity of newly diagnosed patients.

Time point: cycle 4 day 1 (C4D1), after five to seven weeks of nivolumab. Every one of the patients relapsed after autologous stem cell transplantation (brentuximab vedotin exposure was variable). Complete response, partial response or progressive disease was recorded as best response. V and J are TRBV5-6 and TRBJ1-3; D uncertain. The specimen was peripheral blood mononuclear cells (PBMCs), collected before the fourth cycle of nivolumab. This TCR came from a human donor with classical Hodgkin lymphoma. The CDR3 bases are TGTGCCAGCAGCTTGGCCGTTGGTGGCACCATATATTTT. Its translation is CASSLAVGGTIYF. The variable domain in full, with the rest retrieved from reference TRBV5-6 and TRBJ1-3, is DAGVTQSPTHLIKTRGQQVTLRCSPKSGHDTVSWYQQALGQGPQFIFQYYEEEERQRGNFPDRFSGHQFPNYSSELNVNALLLGDSALYLCASSLAVGGTIYFGEGSWLTVV.